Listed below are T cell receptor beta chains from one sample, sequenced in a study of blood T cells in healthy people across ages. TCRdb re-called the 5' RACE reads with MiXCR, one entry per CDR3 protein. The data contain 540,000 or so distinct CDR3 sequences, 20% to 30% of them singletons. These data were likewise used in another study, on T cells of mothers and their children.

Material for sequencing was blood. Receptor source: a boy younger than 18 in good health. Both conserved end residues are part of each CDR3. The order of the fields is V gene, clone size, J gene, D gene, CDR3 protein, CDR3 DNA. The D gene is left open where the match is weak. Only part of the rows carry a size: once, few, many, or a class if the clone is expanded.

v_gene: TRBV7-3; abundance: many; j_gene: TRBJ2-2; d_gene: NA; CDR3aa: CASSQGGTGELFF; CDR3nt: TGTGCCAGCAGTCAGGGGGGCACCGGGGAGCTGTTTTTT
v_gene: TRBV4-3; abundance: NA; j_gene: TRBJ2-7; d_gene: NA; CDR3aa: CASSQDTKAGYEQYF; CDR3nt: TGCGCCAGCAGCCAAGATACCAAAGCGGGTTACGAGCAGTACTTC
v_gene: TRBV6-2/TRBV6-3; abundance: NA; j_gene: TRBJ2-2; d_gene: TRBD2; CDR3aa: CASSYGGGNTGELFF; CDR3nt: TGTGCCAGCAGTTACGGCGGGGGGAACACCGGGGAGCTGTTTTTT
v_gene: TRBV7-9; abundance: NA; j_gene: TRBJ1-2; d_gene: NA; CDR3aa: CASSLEVVAYGYTF; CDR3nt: TGTGCCAGCAGCTTAGAGGTGGTCGCCTATGGCTACACCTTC
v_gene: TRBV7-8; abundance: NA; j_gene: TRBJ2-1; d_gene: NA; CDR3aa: CASRRSRIHNERQFF; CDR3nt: TGTGCCAGCAGACGATCTAGGATTCACAATGAGCGGCAGTTCTTC
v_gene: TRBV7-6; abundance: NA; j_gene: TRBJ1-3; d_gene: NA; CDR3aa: CASSLAAEGNTIYF; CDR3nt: TGTGCCAGCAGCTTAGCGGCAGAGGGAAACACCATATATTTT
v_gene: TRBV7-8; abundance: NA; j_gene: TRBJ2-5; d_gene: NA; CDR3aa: CASSLSTLQYF; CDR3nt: TGTGCCAGCAGCTTAAGTACACTCCAGTACTTC
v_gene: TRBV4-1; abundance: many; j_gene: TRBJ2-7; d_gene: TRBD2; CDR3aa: CASSQDMLAGVVYEQYF; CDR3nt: TGCGCCAGCAGCCAAGATATGCTAGCGGGAGTGGTGTACGAGCAGTACTTC
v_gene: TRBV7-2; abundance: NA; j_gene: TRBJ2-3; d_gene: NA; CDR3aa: CASRLGLTNTDTQYF; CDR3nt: TGTGCCAGCAGATTAGGACTAACGAACACAGATACGCAGTATTTT
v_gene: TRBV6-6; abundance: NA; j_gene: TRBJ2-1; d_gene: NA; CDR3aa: CASSPGPRGDNEQFF; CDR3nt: TGTGCCAGCAGTCCGGGACCGAGGGGGGACAATGAGCAGTTCTTC
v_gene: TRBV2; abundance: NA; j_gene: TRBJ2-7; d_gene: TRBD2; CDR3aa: CASSERETVYEQYF; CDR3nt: TGTGCCAGCAGTGAGCGGGAGACTGTCTACGAGCAGTACTTC
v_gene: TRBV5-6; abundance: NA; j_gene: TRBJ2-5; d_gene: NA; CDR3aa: CASSYAYQETQYF; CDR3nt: TGTGCCAGCAGCTACGCGTACCAAGAGACCCAGTACTTC
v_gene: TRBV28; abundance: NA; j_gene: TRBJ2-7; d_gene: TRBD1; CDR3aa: CASSPWGQGTEYEQYF; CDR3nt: TGTGCCAGCAGCCCATGGGGACAGGGAACTGAATACGAGCAGTACTTC
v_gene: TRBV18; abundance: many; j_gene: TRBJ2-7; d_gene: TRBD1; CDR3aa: CASSPGTGDYEQYF; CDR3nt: TGTGCCAGCAGTCCTGGGACAGGGGACTACGAGCAGTACTTC
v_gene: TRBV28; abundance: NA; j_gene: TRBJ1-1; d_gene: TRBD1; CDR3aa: CASKPTGQLNTEAFF; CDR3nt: TGTGCCAGCAAACCAACGGGACAGCTGAACACTGAAGCTTTCTTT
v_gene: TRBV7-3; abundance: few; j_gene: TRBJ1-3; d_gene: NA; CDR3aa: CASSLTGGDTIYF; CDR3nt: TGTGCCAGCAGCTTAACGGGAGGAGACACCATATATTTT
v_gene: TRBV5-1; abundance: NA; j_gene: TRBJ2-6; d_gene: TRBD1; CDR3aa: CASSSPGQGSGANVLTF; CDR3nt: TGCGCCAGCAGCTCCCCGGGACAGGGGTCTGGGGCCAACGTCCTGACTTTC
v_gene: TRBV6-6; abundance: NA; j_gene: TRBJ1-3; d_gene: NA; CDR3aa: CASSYSTPGSGNTIYF; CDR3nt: TGTGCCAGCAGTTACTCGACCCCGGGGAGCGGAAACACCATATATTTT
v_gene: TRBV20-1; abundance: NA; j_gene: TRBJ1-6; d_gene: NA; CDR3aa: CSARPGTVFLGGSESPLHF; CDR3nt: TGCAGTGCTCGCCCAGGGACCGTCTTTTTGGGCGGGTCAGAGTCACCCCTCCACTTT
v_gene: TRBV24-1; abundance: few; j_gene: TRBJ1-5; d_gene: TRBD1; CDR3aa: CATSEMTGLLHF; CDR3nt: TGTGCCACCAGTGAGATGACAGGGCTACTGCATTTT
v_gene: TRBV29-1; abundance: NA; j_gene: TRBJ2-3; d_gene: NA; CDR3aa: CSVARDTDTQYF; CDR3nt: TGCAGCGTTGCCAGGGACACAGATACGCAGTATTTT
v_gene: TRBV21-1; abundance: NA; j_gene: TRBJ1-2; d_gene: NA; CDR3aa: CASSKGQGANYGYAF; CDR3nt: TGTGCCAGCAGCAAAGGACAGGGGGCTAACTATGGCTACGCCTTC
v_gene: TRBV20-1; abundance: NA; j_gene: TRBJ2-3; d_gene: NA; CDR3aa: CSALWISDTQYF; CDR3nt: TGCAGTGCTCTCTGGATTTCCGATACGCAGTATTTT
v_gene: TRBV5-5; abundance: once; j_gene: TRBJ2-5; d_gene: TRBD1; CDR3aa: CASSLEQGEMETQYF; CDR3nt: TGTGCCAGCAGCTTGGAGCAGGGGGAAATGGAGACCCAGTACTTC
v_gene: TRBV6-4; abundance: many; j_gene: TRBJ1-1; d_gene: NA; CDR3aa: CASSSDRHTEAFF; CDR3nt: TGTGCCAGCAGTTCCGACAGGCACACTGAAGCTTTCTTT
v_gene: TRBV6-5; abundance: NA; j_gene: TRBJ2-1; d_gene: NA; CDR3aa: CASSSGGSNNNEQFF; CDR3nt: TGTGCCAGCAGTTCCGGGGGCTCCAATAACAATGAGCAGTTCTTC
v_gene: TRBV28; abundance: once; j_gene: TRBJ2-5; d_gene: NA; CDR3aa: CASSLSRGAGANVQTF; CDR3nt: TGTGCCAGCAGTTTATCTCGGGGCGCTGGGGCCAACGTCCAGACTTTC
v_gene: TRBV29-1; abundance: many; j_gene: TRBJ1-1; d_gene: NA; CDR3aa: CSVKREVRMNTEAFF; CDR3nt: TGCAGCGTAAAACGGGAGGTAAGGATGAACACTGAAGCTTTCTTT
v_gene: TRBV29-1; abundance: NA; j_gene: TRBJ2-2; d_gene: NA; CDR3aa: CSVGSGGELFF; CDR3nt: TGCAGCGTGGGGTCCGGCGGGGAGCTGTTTTTT
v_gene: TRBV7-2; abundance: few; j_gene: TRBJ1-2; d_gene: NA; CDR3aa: CASSLVGGGNYGYTF; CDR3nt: TGTGCCAGCAGCTTAGTTGGGGGGGGGAACTATGGCTACACCTTC
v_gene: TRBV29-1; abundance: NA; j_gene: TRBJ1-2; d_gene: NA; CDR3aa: CSVDRGAPYGYTF; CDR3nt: TGCAGCGTTGATCGGGGGGCGCCATATGGCTACACCTTC
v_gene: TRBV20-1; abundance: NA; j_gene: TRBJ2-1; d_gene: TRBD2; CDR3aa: CSAESGRASYNEQFF; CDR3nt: TGCAGTGCTGAAAGCGGGAGGGCTTCCTACAATGAGCAGTTCTTC
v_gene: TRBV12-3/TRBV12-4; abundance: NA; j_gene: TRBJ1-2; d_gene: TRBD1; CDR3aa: CASSNTGGWGYGYTF; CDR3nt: TGTGCCAGCAGTAATACAGGGGGCTGGGGCTATGGCTACACCTTC
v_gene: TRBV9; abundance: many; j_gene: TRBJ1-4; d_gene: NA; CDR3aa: CASSVEGIGGREKLFF; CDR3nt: TGTGCTAGCAGCGTAGAGGGGATAGGGGGTCGGGAAAAACTGTTTTTT
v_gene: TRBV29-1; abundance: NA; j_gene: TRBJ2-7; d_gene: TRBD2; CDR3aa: CSVIPGLAKRPYEQYF; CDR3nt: TGCAGCGTCATACCGGGACTAGCTAAGAGACCCTACGAGCAGTACTTC
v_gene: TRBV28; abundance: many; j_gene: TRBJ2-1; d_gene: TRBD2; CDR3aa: CASSSVGLAGGNEQFF; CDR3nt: TGTGCCAGCAGTTCGGTGGGACTAGCGGGAGGGAATGAGCAGTTCTTC
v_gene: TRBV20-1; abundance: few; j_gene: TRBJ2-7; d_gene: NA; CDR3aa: CSAKLERSYEQYF; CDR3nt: TGCAGTGCCAAACTTGAGCGCTCCTACGAGCAGTACTTC
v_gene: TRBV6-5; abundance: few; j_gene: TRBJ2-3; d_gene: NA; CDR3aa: CASSYSGRSDTQYF; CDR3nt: TGTGCCAGCAGTTACAGTGGCAGGTCGGATACGCAGTATTTT
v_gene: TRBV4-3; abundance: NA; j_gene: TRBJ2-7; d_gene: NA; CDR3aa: CASSRTGRRDEQYF; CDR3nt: TGCGCCAGCAGCCGGACCGGTAGGAGGGACGAGCAGTACTTC
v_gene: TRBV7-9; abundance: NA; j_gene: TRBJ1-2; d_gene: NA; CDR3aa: CASSLTQTNYGYTF; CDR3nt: TGTGCCAGCAGCTTGACACAGACAAACTATGGCTACACCTTC
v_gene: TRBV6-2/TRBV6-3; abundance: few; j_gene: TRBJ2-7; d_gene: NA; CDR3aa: CASTQQGTRAYEQYF; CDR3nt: TGTGCCAGCACCCAGCAGGGCACGCGGGCCTACGAGCAGTACTTC
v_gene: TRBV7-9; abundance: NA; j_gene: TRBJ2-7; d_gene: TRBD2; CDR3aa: CASSLGTSSHYEQYF; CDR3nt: TGTGCCAGCAGCTTAGGGACTAGCTCGCACTACGAGCAGTACTTC
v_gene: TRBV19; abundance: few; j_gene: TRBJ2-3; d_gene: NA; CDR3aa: CASSIGPLDTQYF; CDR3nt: TGTGCCAGTAGTATAGGCCCCCTCGATACGCAGTATTTT
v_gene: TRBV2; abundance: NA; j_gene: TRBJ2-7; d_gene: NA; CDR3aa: CASSGGGYYEQYF; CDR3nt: TGTGCCAGCAGTGGGGGAGGCTACTACGAGCAGTACTTC
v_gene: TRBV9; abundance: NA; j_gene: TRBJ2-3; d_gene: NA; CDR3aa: CASSVVGGGRTDTQYF; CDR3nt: TGTGCCAGCAGCGTAGTCGGTGGGGGGCGCACAGATACGCAGTATTTT
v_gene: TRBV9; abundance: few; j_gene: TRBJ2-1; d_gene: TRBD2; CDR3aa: CASSVVAGGPGEQFF; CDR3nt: TGTGCCAGCAGCGTAGTGGCGGGGGGGCCCGGTGAGCAGTTCTTC
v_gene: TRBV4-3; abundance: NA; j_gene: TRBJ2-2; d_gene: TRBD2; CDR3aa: CASSQEAGGLANSWELFF; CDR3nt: TGCGCCAGCAGCCAAGAGGCTGGGGGACTAGCGAATTCCTGGGAGCTGTTTTTT
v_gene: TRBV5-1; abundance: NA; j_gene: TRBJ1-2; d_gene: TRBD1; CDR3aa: CASRSRTGFDYGYTF; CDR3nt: TGCGCCAGCAGGTCCAGGACAGGGTTTGACTATGGCTACACCTTC
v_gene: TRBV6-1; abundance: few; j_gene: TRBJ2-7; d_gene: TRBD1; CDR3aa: CASREQGAPTYEQYF; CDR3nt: TGTGCCAGCAGAGAACAGGGGGCCCCGACCTACGAGCAGTACTTC
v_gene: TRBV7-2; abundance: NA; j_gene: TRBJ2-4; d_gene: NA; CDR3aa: CASSLVGGADPLAKNIQYF; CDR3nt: TGTGCCAGCAGCTTAGTGGGGGGGGCGGACCCCCTAGCCAAAAACATTCAGTACTTC
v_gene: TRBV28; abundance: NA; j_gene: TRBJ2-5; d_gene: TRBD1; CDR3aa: CASSSYAPGTGFSETQYF; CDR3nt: TGTGCCAGCAGTTCTTATGCCCCAGGGACAGGGTTCTCAGAGACCCAGTACTTC
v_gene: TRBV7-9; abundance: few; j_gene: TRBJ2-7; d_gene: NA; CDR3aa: CASSLGKEPYEQYF; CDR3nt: TGTGCCAGCAGCCTAGGAAAGGAGCCCTACGAGCAGTACTTC
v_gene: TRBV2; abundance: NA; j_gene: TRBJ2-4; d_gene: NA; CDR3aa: CASNGGSAKNIQYF; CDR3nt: TGTGCCAGCAATGGGGGTTCGGCCAAAAACATTCAGTACTTC
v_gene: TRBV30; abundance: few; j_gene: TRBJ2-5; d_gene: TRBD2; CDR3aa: CAWSEGGGLGNPAETQYF; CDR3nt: TGTGCCTGGAGTGAAGGTGGGGGACTAGGGAACCCGGCCGAGACCCAGTACTTC
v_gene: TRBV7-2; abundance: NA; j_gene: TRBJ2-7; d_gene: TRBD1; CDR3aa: CASSLGDRSPYEQYF; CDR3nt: TGTGCCAGCAGCTTAGGGGACAGGAGCCCCTACGAGCAGTACTTC
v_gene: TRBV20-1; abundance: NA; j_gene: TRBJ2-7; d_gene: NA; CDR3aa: CSARGRGTGGPYEQYF; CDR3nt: TGCAGTGCTAGAGGGCGAGGGACGGGGGGCCCCTACGAGCAGTACTTC
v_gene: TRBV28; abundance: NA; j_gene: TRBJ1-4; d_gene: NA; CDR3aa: CASKVTGDEKLFF; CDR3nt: TGTGCCAGCAAGGTTACAGGCGATGAAAAACTGTTTTTT
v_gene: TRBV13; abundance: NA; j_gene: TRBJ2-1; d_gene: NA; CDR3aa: CASSLDGEAYNEQFF; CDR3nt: TGTGCCAGCAGCTTGGACGGGGAGGCCTACAATGAGCAGTTCTTC
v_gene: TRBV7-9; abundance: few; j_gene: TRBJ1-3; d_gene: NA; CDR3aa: CASSLSWGGAENTIYF; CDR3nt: TGTGCCAGCAGCCTCAGTTGGGGAGGGGCCGAAAACACCATATATTTT
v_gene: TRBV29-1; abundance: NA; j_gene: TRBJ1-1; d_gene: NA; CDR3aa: CSVASDKGYTEAFF; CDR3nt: TGCAGCGTTGCCTCGGACAAGGGGTACACTGAAGCTTTCTTT